Listed below are T cell receptor beta chains from one sample, sequenced in a study of naive and memory T cell subsets. TCRdb re-analysed the UMI-ligation and nested PCR reads in MiXCR, keeping a single row per CDR3 protein. This sample has some 40,000 distinct CDR3 sequences; approximately 11% occur once, and the top ten carry approximately 4.1%. Source: skin, taken from a tuberculin skin test site. The receptors originated from an adult in good health. Both conserved end residues are part of each CDR3. A D gene is named only where the DNA matches it firmly. Clone size is not always given. Where it is, it says once, few, many or a class for expanded clones.

j_gene: TRBJ1-2
len: 18
d_gene: NA
abundance: NA
v_gene: TRBV6-5
CDR3nt: TGTGCCAGCAGTTACTCGAGTGCCGTGGGAGGGAGCAGGGCTGGCGACACCTTC
CDR3aa: CASSYSSAVGGSRAGDTF

j_gene: TRBJ2-7
len: 13
d_gene: NA
abundance: few
v_gene: TRBV30
CDR3nt: TGTGCCTGGGAAACCCGGGACTCCTACGAGCAGTACTTC
CDR3aa: CAWETRDSYEQYF

j_gene: TRBJ2-3
len: 13
d_gene: NA
abundance: NA
v_gene: TRBV14
CDR3nt: TGTGCCAGCAGCCCCCGGGGTACAGATACGCAGTATTTT
CDR3aa: CASSPRGTDTQYF

j_gene: TRBJ1-1
len: 13
d_gene: TRBD1
abundance: many
v_gene: TRBV20-1
CDR3nt: TGCAGTGCTCCAGTTACAGGGGGTACTGAAGCTTTCTTT
CDR3aa: CSAPVTGGTEAFF

j_gene: TRBJ2-7
len: 15
d_gene: NA
abundance: many
v_gene: TRBV7-9
CDR3nt: TGTGCCAGCAGTCCAGGCGGGGGCCGCTCCTACGAGCAGTACTTC
CDR3aa: CASSPGGGRSYEQYF

j_gene: TRBJ1-4
len: 14
d_gene: TRBD1
abundance: once
v_gene: TRBV12-3/TRBV12-4
CDR3nt: TGTGCCAGCAGTTGGACAGGCCTTAATGAAAAACTGTTTTTT
CDR3aa: CASSWTGLNEKLFF

j_gene: TRBJ2-5
len: 13
d_gene: NA
abundance: many
v_gene: TRBV29-1
CDR3nt: TGCAGCGTTGTACCGGGGGTGATCGAGACCCAGTACTTC
CDR3aa: CSVVPGVIETQYF

j_gene: TRBJ2-3
len: 15
d_gene: TRBD2
abundance: NA
v_gene: TRBV4-2
CDR3nt: TGTGCCTGCAGCCTACTAGCGGGGGGTTCAGATACGCAGTATTTT
CDR3aa: CACSLLAGGSDTQYF

j_gene: TRBJ2-3
len: 12
d_gene: NA
abundance: many
v_gene: TRBV28
CDR3nt: TGTGCCAGCAGTTCAGGGAGAGATACGCAGTATTTT
CDR3aa: CASSSGRDTQYF

j_gene: TRBJ2-7
len: 12
d_gene: TRBD2
abundance: NA
v_gene: TRBV18
CDR3nt: TGTGCCAGCTCGGGACTAGCGGACGAGCAGTACTTC
CDR3aa: CASSGLADEQYF

j_gene: TRBJ1-2
len: 16
d_gene: TRBD1
abundance: many
v_gene: TRBV5-1
CDR3nt: TGCGCCAGCAGCCGGGACAGGGGGCCAGCTAACTATGGCTACACCTTC
CDR3aa: CASSRDRGPANYGYTF

j_gene: TRBJ2-2
len: 17
d_gene: NA
abundance: many
v_gene: TRBV7-9
CDR3nt: TGTGCCAGCAGTTCTCCAGGGCGGGGGACAGACACCGGGGAGCTGTTTTTT
CDR3aa: CASSSPGRGTDTGELFF

j_gene: TRBJ1-1
len: 13
d_gene: NA
abundance: many
v_gene: TRBV2
CDR3nt: TGTGCCAGCAGCCCGGTGACTAACACTGAAGCTTTCTTT
CDR3aa: CASSPVTNTEAFF

j_gene: TRBJ1-5
len: 15
d_gene: TRBD1
abundance: many
v_gene: TRBV11-3
CDR3nt: TGTGCCAGCAGCTTAGCACGGACAGGTTGGCAGCCCCAGCATTTT
CDR3aa: CASSLARTGWQPQHF

j_gene: TRBJ2-3
len: 15
d_gene: TRBD1
abundance: medium-sized
v_gene: TRBV12-3/TRBV12-4
CDR3nt: TGTGCCAGCAGTACACCGGGACAGGGCACAGATACGCAGTATTTT
CDR3aa: CASSTPGQGTDTQYF

j_gene: TRBJ2-7
len: 13
d_gene: NA
abundance: many
v_gene: TRBV3-1
CDR3nt: TGTGCCAGCAGCCAAGCCAGGGCCTACGAGCAGTACTTC
CDR3aa: CASSQARAYEQYF

j_gene: TRBJ1-4
len: 17
d_gene: NA
abundance: few
v_gene: TRBV12-3/TRBV12-4
CDR3nt: TGTGCCAGCAGCTCCCAGACTATAGGGGGGGGTAACGAAAAACTGTTTTTT
CDR3aa: CASSSQTIGGGNEKLFF

j_gene: TRBJ1-5
len: 15
d_gene: TRBD1
abundance: many
v_gene: TRBV6-2/TRBV6-3
CDR3nt: TGTGCCAGCACTTACAGGGGGCGTGCGGGTCAGCCCCAGCATTTT
CDR3aa: CASTYRGRAGQPQHF

j_gene: TRBJ2-5
len: 15
d_gene: NA
abundance: NA
v_gene: TRBV7-2
CDR3nt: TGTGCCAGCAGCTCAAACGGAAACAGAGAAGAGACCCAGTACTTC
CDR3aa: CASSSNGNREETQYF

j_gene: TRBJ2-7
len: 13
d_gene: NA
abundance: NA
v_gene: TRBV7-6
CDR3nt: TGTGCCAGCAGCCCCTCAGGAACAGCACAGCAGTACTTC
CDR3aa: CASSPSGTAQQYF

j_gene: TRBJ2-1
len: 17
d_gene: TRBD2
abundance: many
v_gene: TRBV12-3/TRBV12-4
CDR3nt: TGTGCCAGCAGCCACTACTTCGGACTAGCGGGGTACAATGAGCAGTTCTTC
CDR3aa: CASSHYFGLAGYNEQFF

j_gene: TRBJ2-7
len: 15
d_gene: TRBD2
abundance: few
v_gene: TRBV4-2
CDR3nt: TGTGCCAGCAGCCTAGCGGGCGGGAGCTCCTACGAGCAGTACTTC
CDR3aa: CASSLAGGSSYEQYF

j_gene: TRBJ2-1
len: 16
d_gene: TRBD1
abundance: few
v_gene: TRBV5-1
CDR3nt: TGCGCCAGCAGCGACGACGCGGGACAGGAGAACAATGAGCAGTTCTTC
CDR3aa: CASSDDAGQENNEQFF

j_gene: TRBJ2-3
len: 15
d_gene: NA
abundance: NA
v_gene: TRBV20-1
CDR3nt: TGCAGTGCCCCGATGCTGGTAGAGGGCACAGATACGCAGTATTTT
CDR3aa: CSAPMLVEGTDTQYF

j_gene: TRBJ2-5
len: 12
d_gene: NA
abundance: few
v_gene: TRBV3-1
CDR3nt: TGTGCCAGCAGCGGGTCTCAAGAGACCCAGTACTTC
CDR3aa: CASSGSQETQYF

j_gene: TRBJ2-3
len: 12
d_gene: NA
abundance: many
v_gene: TRBV29-1
CDR3nt: TGCAGCGGGACTGTCAGAACAGATACGCAGTATTTT
CDR3aa: CSGTVRTDTQYF

j_gene: TRBJ2-7
len: 16
d_gene: TRBD1
abundance: medium-sized
v_gene: TRBV30
CDR3nt: TGTGCCTGGAAAAGGTCCCTTGGGACAGGGGACTACGAGCAGTACTTC
CDR3aa: CAWKRSLGTGDYEQYF

j_gene: TRBJ1-4
len: 12
d_gene: TRBD1
abundance: few
v_gene: TRBV3-1
CDR3nt: TGTGCCAGCAGCGTAAGACAGGGAAAGAAGTTTTTT
CDR3aa: CASSVRQGKKFF

j_gene: TRBJ2-7
len: 12
d_gene: NA
abundance: many
v_gene: TRBV7-9
CDR3nt: TGTGCCAGCAGCTTACAGGGAGGAGAGCAGTACTTC
CDR3aa: CASSLQGGEQYF

j_gene: TRBJ2-3
len: 13
d_gene: NA
abundance: many
v_gene: TRBV12-3/TRBV12-4
CDR3nt: TGTGCCAGCAGTATCGGGCCCGCGAATACGCAGTATTTT
CDR3aa: CASSIGPANTQYF

j_gene: TRBJ1-1
len: 11
d_gene: NA
abundance: few
v_gene: TRBV5-1
CDR3nt: TGCGCCAGCAGAACAGGGAGGAATGCTTTCTTT
CDR3aa: CASRTGRNAFF

j_gene: TRBJ1-1
len: 13
d_gene: NA
abundance: NA
v_gene: TRBV5-4
CDR3nt: TGTGTCAGCAGCTCACAGGAGAGGACTGAAGCTTTCTTT
CDR3aa: CVSSSQERTEAFF